Listed here are 3 T cell receptor beta chains from one sample, sequenced in a study of control samples from healthy donors and cancer patients. Libraries were prepared by immunoSEQ multiplex PCR; TCRdb keeps only in-frame clonotypes and omits some of them. This table has 350,000 to 450,000 clones, around 90% appearing once. The sample consisted of PBMCs. The receptors come from a man aged 35-49 years with head and neck cancer.

This clone was observed a single time. Other DNA sequences in this specimen translate into the identical CDR3. CDR3 coding DNA: TGTGCCAGCAGCCTGGGACAGGGGGCCTACGAGCAGTACTTC. As protein: CASSLGQGAYEQYF. This rearrangement joins TRBV11-2 to TRBJ2-7; TRBD1 aligns across 11 bases. This CDR3 is built from 14 residues. In germline, CDR1 is SGHAT, CDR2 FQNNGV. J was trimmed by 2 bases and V by 5 bases; bases with no gene match: 2. Looking up the rest from reference TRBV11-2 and TRBJ2-7 gives the full variable domain: EAGVAQSPRYKIIEKRQSVAFWCNPISGHATLYWYQQILGQGPKLLIQFQNNGVVDDSQLPKDRFSAERLKGVDSTLKIQPAKLEDSAVYLCASSLGQGAYEQYFGPGTRLTVT.

This chain uses TRBV7-9 with TRBJ2-7; 11 bases fit TRBD2. Germline lookup yields CDR1 SEHNR and CDR2 FQNEAQ (reference sequence). This CDR3 is built from 16 residues. V lost 5 bases and J lost 2; bases outside the gene matches: 8. In DNA, the CDR3 is TGTGCCAGCAGCGTACAATCTAGCGGGGGGACCTACGAGCAGTACTTC. It encodes CASSVQSSGGTYEQYF.

The chain uses TRBV6-5 and TRBJ2-7, with TRBD1 identical over 7 bases. Germline assignment: CDR1 MNHEY and CDR2 SVGAGI. This CDR3 contains 13 residues. V dropped 6 bases and J dropped 4; count of bases not matched to a gene: 6. Here the CDR3 DNA reads TGTGCCAGCAGGGGGACAGCACTTTACGAGCAGTACTTC. Translated, it gives CASRGTALYEQYF.